Sequencing of this T cell receptor (beta chain) was carried out in a study of cytotoxic CD8 clonotypes in ibrutinib-treated CLL. General study findings and limits: Baseline clonality, higher than in age-matched healthy donors, tracked circulating CD8+ T-cell counts. Public clonotypes, rarely seen, contracted or held steady on treatment.

With sequencing, the targeted depth ranged from 1 in 200,000 to 1 in 1 million T cells. Method: immunoSEQ multiplex PCR; TCRdb's copy keeps in-frame clones and lacks some. Found here are about 68,000 clones, approximately 71% of them singletons; the top ten hold around 5.7%. As regards this clone: Antigen specificity is unknown.

With cryopreserved PBMCs as the source, 1.5 to 2 micrograms of genomic DNA went to TCR beta libraries. Trimming stripped 3 bases from V and 0 bases from J, with 5 bases between. CDR3 length: 13 amino acids. The germline gives CDR1 SGHTA, CDR2 FQGTGA. The sequencing used PBMCs, collected after 12 months of ibrutinib treatment. This rearrangement joins TRBV7-3 to TRBJ1-1, with D hard to call. This TCR came from a human donor with chronic lymphocytic leukemia. Here the CDR3 reads CASSFSLNTEAFF. CDR3 nucleotide sequence: TGTGCCAGCAGCTTTTCTTTGAACACTGAAGCTTTCTTT.